This is a list of T cell receptor beta chains from one sample in a study of post-analysis software for immune sequencing data. TCRdb ran MiXCR on the PCR reads and lists one entry per CDR3 protein. The repertoire holds 750,000 to 950,000 distinct CDR3 sequences, with approximately 50% as singletons. Sequencing used blood. These receptors were obtained from a girl between 10 and 17 years old with multiple sclerosis. The CDR3 runs from the conserved cysteine through the conserved F or W. A D gene is named only where the DNA matches it firmly. Rows give clone size only sometimes, using once, few, many, or a class for an expanded clone.

V gene	clone size	D gene	J gene	CDR3 DNA	CDR3 protein
TRBV6-6	few	.	TRBJ1-2	TGTGCCAGCAGTACCGCCGACGGATACCTCTATGGCTACACCTTC	CASSTADGYLYGYTF
TRBV12-3/TRBV12-4	.	TRBD1	TRBJ1-4	TGTGCCAGCAGTCCGCCGACAGGGCTAGAAAAACTGTTTTTT	CASSPPTGLEKLFF
TRBV28	few	TRBD2	TRBJ2-4	TGTGCCAGCAGTTTCGGGGGGGGTGGCATTCAGTACTTC	CASSFGGGGIQYF
TRBV12-5	.	.	TRBJ1-2	TGTGCTAGTGGACCGAACCGACAGATTTGGTATGGCTACACCTTC	CASGPNRQIWYGYTF
TRBV2	.	.	TRBJ1-1	TGTGCCAGCAGACCCATTGGGGAGAACACTGAAGCTTTCTTT	CASRPIGENTEAFF
TRBV7-9	.	.	TRBJ2-7	TGTGCCAGCAGCACAGGATCGGGAGAGACGGACTACGAGCAGTACTTC	CASSTGSGETDYEQYF
TRBV27	.	.	TRBJ2-4	TGTGCCAGCAGTTTACTGGTCCTGCTGCCCCTTATAGTAGCCAAAAACATTCAGTACTTC	CASSLLVLLPLIVAKNIQYF
TRBV20-1	.	TRBD2	TRBJ2-5	TGCAGTGCTAGAGACCTCATAGCGGGCAGCCAAGAGACCCAGTACTTC	CSARDLIAGSQETQYF
TRBV2	.	TRBD2	TRBJ2-7	TGTGCCAGGGGACTAGCGGGCTCCTCCTACGAGCAGTACTTC	CARGLAGSSYEQYF
TRBV12-3/TRBV12-4	.	.	TRBJ2-7	TGTGCCAGCAGTTTAGCGTCGAGGGGGTACTCCTACGAGCAGTACTTC	CASSLASRGYSYEQYF